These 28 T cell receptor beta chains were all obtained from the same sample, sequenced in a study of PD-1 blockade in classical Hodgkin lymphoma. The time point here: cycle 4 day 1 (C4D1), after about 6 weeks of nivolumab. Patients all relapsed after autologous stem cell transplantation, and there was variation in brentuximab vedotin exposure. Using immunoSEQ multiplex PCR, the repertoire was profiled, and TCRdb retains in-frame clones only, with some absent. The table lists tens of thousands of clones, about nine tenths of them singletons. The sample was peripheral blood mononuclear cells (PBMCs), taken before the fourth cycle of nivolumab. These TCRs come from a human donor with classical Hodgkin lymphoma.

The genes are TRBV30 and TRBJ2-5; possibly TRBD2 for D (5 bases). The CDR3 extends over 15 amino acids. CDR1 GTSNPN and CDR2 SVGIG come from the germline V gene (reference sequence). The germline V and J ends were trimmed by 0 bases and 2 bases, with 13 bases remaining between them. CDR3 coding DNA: TGTGCCTGGAGTGTCGGGGTAATGCAGCAAGAGACCCAGTACTTC. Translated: CAWSVGVMQQETQYF.

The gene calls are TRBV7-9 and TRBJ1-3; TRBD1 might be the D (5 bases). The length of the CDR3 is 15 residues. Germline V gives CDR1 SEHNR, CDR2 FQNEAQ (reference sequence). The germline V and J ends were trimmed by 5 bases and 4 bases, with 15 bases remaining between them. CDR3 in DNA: TGTGCCAGCAGCCCGTCAGGGCAGGCAGGAAACACCATATATTTT. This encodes CASSPSGQAGNTIYF.

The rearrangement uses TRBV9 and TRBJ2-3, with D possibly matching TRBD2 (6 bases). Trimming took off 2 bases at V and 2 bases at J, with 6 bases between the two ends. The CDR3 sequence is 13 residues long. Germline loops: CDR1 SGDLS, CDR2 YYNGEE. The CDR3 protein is CASSVGLTDTQYF. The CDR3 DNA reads TGTGCCAGCAGCGTGGGACTCACAGATACGCAGTATTTT.

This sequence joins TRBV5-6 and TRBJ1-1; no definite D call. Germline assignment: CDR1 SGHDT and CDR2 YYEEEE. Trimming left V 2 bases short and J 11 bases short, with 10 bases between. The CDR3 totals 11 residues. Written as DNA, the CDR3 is TGTGCCAGCAGCTTAGGGAGTATCGCTTTCTTT. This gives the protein CASSLGSIAFF.

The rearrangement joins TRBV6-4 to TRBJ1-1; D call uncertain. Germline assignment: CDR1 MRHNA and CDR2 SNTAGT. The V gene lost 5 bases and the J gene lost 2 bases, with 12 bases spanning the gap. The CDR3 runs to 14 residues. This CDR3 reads CASSLSMENTEAFF. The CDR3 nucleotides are TGTGCCAGCAGTCTTTCGATGGAAAACACTGAAGCTTTCTTT.

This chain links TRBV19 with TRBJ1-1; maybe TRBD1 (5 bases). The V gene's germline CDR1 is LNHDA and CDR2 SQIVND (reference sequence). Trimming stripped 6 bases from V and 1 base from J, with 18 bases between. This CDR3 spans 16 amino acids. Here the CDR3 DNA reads TGTGCCAGTAGATATCGACGGGGGGATGGGAACACTGAAGCTTTCTTT. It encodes CASRYRRGDGNTEAFF.

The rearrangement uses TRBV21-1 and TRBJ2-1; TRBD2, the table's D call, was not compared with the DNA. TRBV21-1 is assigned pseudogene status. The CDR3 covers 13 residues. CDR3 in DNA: TGTGCCAGCAGCAAAGGGCGGGTAAATGAGCAGTTCTTC. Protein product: CASSKGRVNEQFF.

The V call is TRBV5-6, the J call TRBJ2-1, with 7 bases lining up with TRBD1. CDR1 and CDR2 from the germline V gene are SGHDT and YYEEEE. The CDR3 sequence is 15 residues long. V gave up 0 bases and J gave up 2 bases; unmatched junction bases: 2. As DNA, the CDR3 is TGTGCCAGCAGCTTGGGGGGGACAGCCTACAATGAGCAGTTCTTC. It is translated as CASSLGGTAYNEQFF.

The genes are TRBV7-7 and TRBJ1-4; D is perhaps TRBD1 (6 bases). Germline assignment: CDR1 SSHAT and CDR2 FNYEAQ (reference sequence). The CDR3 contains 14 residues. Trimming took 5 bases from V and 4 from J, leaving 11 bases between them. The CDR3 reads CASSQGSLNEKLFF. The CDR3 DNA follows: TGTGCCAGCAGCCAGGGGTCGCTTAATGAAAAACTGTTTTTT.

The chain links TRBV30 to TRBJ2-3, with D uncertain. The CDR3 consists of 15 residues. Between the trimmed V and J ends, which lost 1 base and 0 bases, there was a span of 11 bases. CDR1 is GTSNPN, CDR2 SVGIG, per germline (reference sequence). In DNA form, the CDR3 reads TGTGCCTGGAGTGAGGCGCGACCTAGCACAGATACGCAGTATTTT. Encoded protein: CAWSEARPSTDTQYF.

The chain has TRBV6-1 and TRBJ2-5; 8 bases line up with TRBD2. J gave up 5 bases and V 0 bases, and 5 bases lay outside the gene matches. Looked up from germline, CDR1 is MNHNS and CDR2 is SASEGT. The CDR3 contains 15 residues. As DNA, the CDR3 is TGTGCCAGCAGTGAAGCGCCCACTAGCGGTGAGACCCAGTACTTC. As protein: CASSEAPTSGETQYF.

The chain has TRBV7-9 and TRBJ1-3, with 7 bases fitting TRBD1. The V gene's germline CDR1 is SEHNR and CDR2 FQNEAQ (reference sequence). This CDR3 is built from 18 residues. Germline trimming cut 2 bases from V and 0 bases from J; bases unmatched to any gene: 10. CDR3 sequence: CASSLWPGQNLSGNTIYF. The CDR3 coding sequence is TGTGCCAGCAGCTTATGGCCGGGACAGAACCTCTCTGGAAACACCATATATTTT.

CDR3: CASGLFPRGEGPYEQYF. For the CDR3, the DNA is TGTGCTAGTGGCCTTTTCCCGCGGGGGGAGGGTCCCTACGAGCAGTACTTC. V is TRBV12-5 and J is TRBJ2-7, with 8 bases aligning to TRBD2. Trimming at V came to 6 bases and at J to 2 bases, leaving 15 bases not matched to a gene. This CDR3 region has 17 residues. Germline CDR1 and CDR2: LGHNT and FRNRAP.

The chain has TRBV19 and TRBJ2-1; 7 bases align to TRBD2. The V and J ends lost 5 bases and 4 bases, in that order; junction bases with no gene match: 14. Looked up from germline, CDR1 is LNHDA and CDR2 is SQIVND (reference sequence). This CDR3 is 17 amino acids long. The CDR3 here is CASSGGMEERGYNEQFF. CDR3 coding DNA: TGTGCCAGTAGTGGCGGGATGGAGGAGCGGGGTTACAATGAGCAGTTCTTC.

CDR3 nucleotides: TGTGCCAGCAGTGAGTTGGCGGGGAGGGCCGGGGAGCTGTTTTTT. Protein: CASSELAGRAGELFF. The chain recombines TRBV2 with TRBJ2-2; 7 bases fit TRBD2. Per the germline V gene, CDR1 is SNHLY and CDR2 is FYNNEI. This CDR3 contains 15 residues. The V gene end was trimmed by 3 bases and the J gene end by 6 bases; junction bases not matched to a gene: 7.

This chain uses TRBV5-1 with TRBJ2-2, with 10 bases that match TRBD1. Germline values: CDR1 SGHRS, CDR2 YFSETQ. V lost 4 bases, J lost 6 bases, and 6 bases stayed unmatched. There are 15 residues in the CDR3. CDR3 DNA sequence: TGCGCCAGCAGCCTGAGGGACAGGGGCTCCGGGGAGCTGTTTTTT. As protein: CASSLRDRGSGELFF.

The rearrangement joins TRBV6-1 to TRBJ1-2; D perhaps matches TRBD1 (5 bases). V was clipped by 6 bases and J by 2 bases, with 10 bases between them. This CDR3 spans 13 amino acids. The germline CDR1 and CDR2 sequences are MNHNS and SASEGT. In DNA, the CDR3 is TGTGCCAGCAGCGGGGACGGGAACTATGGCTACACCTTC. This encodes CASSGDGNYGYTF.

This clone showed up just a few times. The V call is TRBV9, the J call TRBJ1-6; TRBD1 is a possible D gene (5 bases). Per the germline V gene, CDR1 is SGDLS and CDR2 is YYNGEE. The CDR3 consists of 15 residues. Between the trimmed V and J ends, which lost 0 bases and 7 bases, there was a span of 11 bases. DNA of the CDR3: TGTGCCAGCAGCGTAGAAGAGGGGAGGAATTCACCCCTCCACTTT. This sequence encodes CASSVEEGRNSPLHF.

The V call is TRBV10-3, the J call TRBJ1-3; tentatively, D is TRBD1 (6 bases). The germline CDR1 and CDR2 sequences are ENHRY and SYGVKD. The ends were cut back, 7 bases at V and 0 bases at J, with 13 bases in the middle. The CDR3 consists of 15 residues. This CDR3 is CAINPTGDSGNTIYF. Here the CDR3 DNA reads TGTGCCATCAACCCGACAGGCGACTCTGGAAACACCATATATTTT.

CDR3 in DNA: TGTGCCTCCACGTTCTCCAGCGGGGGGGCTAATGAGCAGTTCTTC. This gives the protein CASTFSSGGANEQFF. This chain joins TRBV2 and TRBJ2-1; 10 positions match TRBD2. The germline V gene has CDR1 SNHLY and CDR2 FYNNEI. The CDR3 length is 15 residues. V gave up 11 bases and J gave up 7 bases; unmatched junction bases: 14.

CDR3 sequence: CASSPSGPSEQYF. Written as DNA, the CDR3 is TGTGCCAGCAGCCCTTCCGGGCCATCCGAGCAGTACTTC. The rearrangement links TRBV7-2 to TRBJ2-7; unclear D gene. This CDR3 is 13 amino acids long. V dropped 5 bases and J dropped 6 bases, with 14 bases sitting between them. Germline values: CDR1 SGHTA, CDR2 FQGNSA.

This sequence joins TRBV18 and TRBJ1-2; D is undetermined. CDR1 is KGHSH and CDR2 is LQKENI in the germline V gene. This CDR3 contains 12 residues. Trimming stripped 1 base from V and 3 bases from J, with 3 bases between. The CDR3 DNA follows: TGTGCCAGCTCACCACAGGACTATGGCTACACCTTC. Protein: CASSPQDYGYTF.

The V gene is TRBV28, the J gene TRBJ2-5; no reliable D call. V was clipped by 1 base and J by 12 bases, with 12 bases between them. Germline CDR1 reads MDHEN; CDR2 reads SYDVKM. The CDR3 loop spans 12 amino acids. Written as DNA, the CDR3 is TGTGCCAGCAGTTTATCGGCTTCTACGGAGTACTTC. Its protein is CASSLSASTEYF.

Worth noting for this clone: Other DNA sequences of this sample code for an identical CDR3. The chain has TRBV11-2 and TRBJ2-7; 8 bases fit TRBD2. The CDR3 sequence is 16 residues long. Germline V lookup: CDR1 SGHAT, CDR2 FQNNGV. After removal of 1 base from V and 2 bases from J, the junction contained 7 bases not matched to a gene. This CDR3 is CASSLGGPGGAYEQYF. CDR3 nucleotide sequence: TGTGCCAGCAGCTTAGGGGGTCCCGGGGGGGCCTACGAGCAGTACTTC.

The CDR3 DNA reads as TGTGCCAGCAGCTCCAGCGGCCAGGAAGAGACCCAGTACTTC. It yields the protein CASSSSGQEETQYF. The chain joins TRBV13 to TRBJ2-5; tentative D call: TRBD2 (5 bases). The V end lost 4 bases, the J end lost 3 bases, and 12 bases lay between the germline ends. CDR1 and CDR2 from the germline V gene are PRHDT and FYEKMQ (reference sequence). This CDR3 spans 14 amino acids.

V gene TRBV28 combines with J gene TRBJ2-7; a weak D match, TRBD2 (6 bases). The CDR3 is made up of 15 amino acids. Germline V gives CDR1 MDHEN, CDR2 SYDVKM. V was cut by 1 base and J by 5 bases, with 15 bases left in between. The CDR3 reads CASSLSTGVLHEQYF. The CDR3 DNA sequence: TGTGCCAGCAGTTTATCAACGGGGGTGCTCCACGAGCAGTACTTC.

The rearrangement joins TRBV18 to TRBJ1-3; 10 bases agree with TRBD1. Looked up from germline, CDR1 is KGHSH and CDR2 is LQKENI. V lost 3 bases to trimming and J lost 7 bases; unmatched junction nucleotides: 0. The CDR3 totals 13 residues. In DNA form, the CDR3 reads TGTGCCAGCTCACCGGGACAGGGGAACACCATATATTTT. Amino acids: CASSPGQGNTIYF.

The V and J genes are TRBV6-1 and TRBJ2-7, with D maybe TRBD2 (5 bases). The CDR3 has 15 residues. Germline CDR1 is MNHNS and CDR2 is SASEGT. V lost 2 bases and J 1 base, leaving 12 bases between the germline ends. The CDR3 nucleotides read TGTGCCAGCAGTGAAATCGGGGTAAGGTCCTACGAGCAGTACTTC. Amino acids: CASSEIGVRSYEQYF.